The 13 T cell receptor beta chains presented below share a single source sample, sequenced in a study of cytomegalovirus exposure and HLA in healthy donors. Amplification used 60 Vbeta primers and 13 Jbeta primers. TCRdb's copy holds only in-frame clones and misses some; the assay was immunoSEQ multiplex PCR. The sample holds 85,000 to 90,000 clones, about three quarters seen once. Sequenced sample: PBMCs. These receptors were obtained from a man younger than 45 in good health and CMV-seropositive.

The V call is TRBV7-3, the J call TRBJ2-5; TRBD2 aligns across 7 bases. Unmatched junction bases numbered 3, after V lost 5 bases and J lost 3 bases. The CDR3 extends over 13 amino acids. The germline gives CDR1 SGHTA, CDR2 FQGTGA. Written as DNA, the CDR3 is TGTGCCAGCAGCCGGACTAGGGAAGAGACCCAGTACTTC. This gives the protein CASSRTREETQYF.

The genes are TRBV6-1 and TRBJ1-5, with D uncertain. V lost 6 bases to trimming and J lost 1 base, with 10 bases between them. Germline values: CDR1 MNHNS, CDR2 SASEGT. The CDR3 spans 14 residues. In nucleotides, the CDR3 is TGTGCCAGCAGGAACCAGGTGAGCAATCAGCCCCAGCATTTT. It codes for CASRNQVSNQPQHF.

Here the CDR3 reads CASSLEGPGRGAEQYF. In nucleotides, the CDR3 is TGTGCCAGCAGTTTAGAGGGCCCGGGACGGGGGGCCGAGCAGTACTTC. The rearrangement joins TRBV28 to TRBJ2-7; possibly TRBD2 for D (7 bases). V lost 2 bases and J lost 6, with 20 bases in between. Germline V gene data show CDR1 as MDHEN and CDR2 as SYDVKM. The CDR3 covers 16 residues.

The rearrangement uses TRBV19 and TRBJ2-3, with 10 bases aligning to TRBD1. V lost 7 bases and J lost 3; bases outside the gene matches: 10. This CDR3 comprises 16 residues. CDR1 and CDR2 from the germline V gene are LNHDA and SQIVND (reference sequence). CDR3 sequence: CASKKNWDRGTDTQYF. In DNA, the CDR3 is TGTGCCAGTAAAAAGAACTGGGACAGGGGTACAGATACGCAGTATTTT.

The CDR3 bases are TGTGCCAGCAGTTTATCGAGGCAGGGTCCACGAGAGACCCAGTACTTC. Protein product: CASSLSRQGPRETQYF. V is TRBV27 and J is TRBJ2-5, with D maybe TRBD1 (5 bases). The CDR3 sequence is 16 residues long. Germline assignment: CDR1 MNHEY and CDR2 SMNVEV (reference sequence). V lost 0 bases and J 4 bases, leaving 15 bases between the germline ends.

The rearrangement joins TRBV2 to TRBJ2-5, with 7 bases aligning to TRBD2. CDR3 size: 16 residues. J was trimmed by 5 bases and V by 3 bases; bases with no gene match: 12. Germline-derived CDR1 and CDR2 are SNHLY and FYNNEI. CDR3 residues: CASSDLSGAGEETQYF. The CDR3 DNA reads as TGTGCCAGCAGTGATCTCAGCGGGGCGGGCGAGGAGACCCAGTACTTC. Full variable domain (outside the CDR3, taken from reference TRBV2 and TRBJ2-5): EPEVTQTPSHQVTQMGQEVILRCVPISNHLYFYWYRQILGQKVEFLVSFYNNEISEKSEIFDDQFSVERPDGSNFTLKIRSTKLEDSAMYFCASSDLSGAGEETQYFGPGTRLLVL.

This chain joins TRBV15 and TRBJ2-6; D is unresolved. V lost 1 base and J lost 3, with 10 bases in between. Germline CDR1 LNHNV, CDR2 YYDKDF (reference sequence). The CDR3 extends over 16 amino acids. CDR3 sequence: CATSRGSLDGANVLTF. The CDR3 region has the DNA TGTGCCACCAGCAGAGGTTCCTTAGATGGGGCCAACGTCCTGACTTTC. Looking up the rest from reference TRBV15 and TRBJ2-6 gives the full variable domain: DAMVIQNPRYQVTQFGKPVTLSCSQTLNHNVMYWYQQKSSQAPKLLFHYYDKDFNNEADTPDNFQSRRPNTSFCFLDIRSPGLGDTAMYLCATSRGSLDGANVLTFGAGSRLTVL.

This clone was seen many times. This chain joins TRBV4-2 and TRBJ2-1; D is unresolved. The V end lost 2 bases, the J end lost 3 bases, and 11 bases lay between the germline ends. Germline V lookup: CDR1 LGHNA, CDR2 YNFKEQ. This CDR3 contains 15 residues. The CDR3 sequence is CASSQRRTDYNEQFF. The CDR3 nucleotides are TGTGCCAGCAGCCAAAGACGTACAGACTACAATGAGCAGTTCTTC.

The rearrangement joins TRBV27 to TRBJ2-5; the D gene is possibly TRBD1 (6 bases). Trimming shortened V by 5 bases and J by 2 bases, and 15 bases separated the two germline ends. This CDR3 contains 15 residues. The V gene's germline CDR1 is MNHEY and CDR2 SMNVEV (reference sequence). The chain's CDR3 is CASSTSQGPQETQYF. Written as DNA, the CDR3 is TGTGCCAGCAGTACCTCCCAGGGGCCACAAGAGACCCAGTACTTC.

The rearrangement uses TRBV9 and TRBJ2-4; 9 bases agree with TRBD1. In germline, CDR1 is SGDLS, CDR2 YYNGEE. This CDR3 contains 14 residues. J was trimmed by 5 bases and V by 4 bases; bases with no gene match: 4. The CDR3 DNA sequence: TGTGCCAGCAGCCCAAGGACAGGGGAAAACATTCAGTACTTC. It translates to CASSPRTGENIQYF.

This clone was seen once. The CDR3 sequence: CASRTGVWGGYTF. The CDR3 DNA sequence: TGTGCCAGTCGCACGGGGGTTTGGGGGGGCTACACCTTC. V and J are TRBV27 and TRBJ1-2; D perhaps matches TRBD1 (5 bases). Trimming shortened V by 9 bases and J by 8 bases, and 19 bases separated the two germline ends. This CDR3 is 13 amino acids long. Germline loops: CDR1 MNHEY, CDR2 SMNVEV (reference sequence).

This chain joins TRBV6-6 and TRBJ2-7, with 12 bases that match TRBD1. J lost 6 bases, V lost 5 bases, and 5 bases had no gene match. CDR1 and CDR2 (germline): MNHNY, SVGAGI (reference sequence). The CDR3 totals 14 residues. The CDR3 loop is CASSNRDRGPEQYF. As DNA, the CDR3 is TGTGCCAGCAGTAACCGGGACAGGGGGCCCGAGCAGTACTTC.

In its sample, this clone was seen a few times. This sequence joins TRBV15 and TRBJ2-7; TRBD2 aligns across 12 bases. From germline, CDR1 is LNHNV and CDR2 YYDKDF (reference sequence). The CDR3 covers 16 residues. The V segment lost 1 base and the J segment 7 bases; nucleotides outside the gene matches: 8. The CDR3, as DNA: TGTGCCACCAGCAGAGTTGGACTAGCGGGGCCGATAGAGCAGTACTTC. Translation gives CATSRVGLAGPIEQYF. Full variable domain (outside the CDR3, taken from reference TRBV15 and TRBJ2-7): DAMVIQNPRYQVTQFGKPVTLSCSQTLNHNVMYWYQQKSSQAPKLLFHYYDKDFNNEADTPDNFQSRRPNTSFCFLDIRSPGLGDTAMYLCATSRVGLAGPIEQYFGPGTRLTVT.